Here is one T cell receptor beta chain with its context. Antigen specificity is unknown. In the same sample, other DNA sequences code for this CDR3. Here immunoSEQ multiplex PCR was the method, and the copy in TCRdb shows in-frame clones only, minus some. The sample contains around 1,000,000 clones, 70% to 80% of which appear only once. The data belong to a study of shared clonotypes between healthy human individuals. Study summary: Two female and three male donors aged 18 to 49 were enrolled. A donor's plate count was three for CD4 naive and three for CD4 memory; CD8 naive had two and CD8 memory one. Broader study findings: Larger estimated richness was generally seen in naive subsets than in memory subsets. Limited genetic and exposure-history diversity came from having few donors.

The germline V and J ends were trimmed by 3 bases and 3 bases, with 8 bases remaining between them. Germline V gene lookup returns CDR1 LNHDA and CDR2 SQIVND (reference sequence). The CDR3 totals 13 residues. The sequence derives from a man younger than 35 in good health. Some clones in this sample may be carry-over from other donors' samples. This chain links TRBV19 with TRBJ1-1; D uncertain. Sequenced input: memory CD4+ T cells from PBMCs. Documented subset: CD45RA-negative fraction. The CDR3 here is CASSIVGDTEAFF. In DNA, the CDR3 is TGTGCCAGTAGTATCGTTGGCGACACTGAAGCTTTCTTT.